The rows below give T cell receptor beta chains drawn from one sample of a study of T cell repertoires in cytomegalovirus infection. MiXCR, run by TCRdb on the reads, gives a single entry per CDR3 protein. In the table there are about 830,000 distinct CDR3 sequences, about 30% of which are singletons. The antigens of these receptors remain unknown. The sequencing used cultured CD8+ T cells from PBMCs, collected from culture after CMV antigen stimulation. The receptors shown here come from a human donor in good health (CMV status not recorded). Some clones in this sample may be carry-over from other donors' samples. Both conserved end residues are part of each CDR3. A D gene is named only where the DNA matches it firmly. Clone sizes are given selectively: once, few, many, or a class where the clone is expanded.

NA	TRBV19	TRBJ2-3	NA	CASSSEGNVWTDTQYF	TGTGCCAGTAGTAGCGAGGGCAACGTGTGGACAGATACGCAGTATTTT
few	TRBV12-3/TRBV12-4	TRBJ1-2	TRBD1	CASRQAGQGRRNYGYTF	TGTGCCAGCAGACAAGCGGGACAGGGTAGAAGGAACTATGGCTACACCTTC
NA	TRBV27	TRBJ1-1	NA	CASSWNLRTEAFF	TGTGCCAGCAGTTGGAACCTGCGGACTGAAGCTTTCTTT
NA	TRBV5-5	TRBJ2-4	NA	CVSSLHPVLAKNIQYF	TGTGTCAGCAGCTTGCATCCAGTTCTAGCCAAAAACATTCAGTACTTC
once	TRBV20-1	TRBJ2-2	TRBD2	CSARGLAGDDTGELFF	TGCAGTGCTAGGGGTCTAGCGGGGGACGACACCGGGGAGCTGTTTTTT
NA	TRBV2	TRBJ2-3	TRBD2	CATLTSGGSDTQYF	TGTGCCACCCTGACTAGCGGGGGCTCAGATACGCAGTATTTT
NA	TRBV5-3	TRBJ2-7	NA	CASSGKDYEQYF	TGTGCCAGCAGCGGAAAAGACTACGAGCAGTACTTC
NA	TRBV19	TRBJ2-5	TRBD1	CASSIRDRPQETQYF	TGTGCCAGTAGTATAAGGGACAGACCCCAAGAGACCCAGTACTTC
NA	TRBV24-1	TRBJ2-3	NA	CATSDGDRTMGTDTQYF	TGTGCCACCAGTGACGGGGACCGAACGATGGGCACAGATACGCAGTATTTT
NA	TRBV10-2	TRBJ2-7	NA	CATIRDSNSYEQYF	TGCGCCACTATCCGGGACTCTAACTCCTACGAGCAGTACTTC
few	TRBV7-9	TRBJ1-2	TRBD1	CASSLVPDRVYGYTF	TGTGCCAGCAGCTTAGTTCCGGACAGGGTCTATGGCTACACCTTC
many	TRBV15	TRBJ1-5	NA	CATSRDSNTGGGTQPQHF	TGTGCCACCAGCAGAGATTCCAATACCGGGGGGGGGACTCAGCCCCAGCATTTT
NA	TRBV12-3/TRBV12-4	TRBJ2-7	NA	CASSQFGAEQCF	TGTGCCAGCAGCCAGTTTGGGGCCGAGCAGTGCTTC
NA	TRBV19	TRBJ2-5	TRBD2	CASSLTSGGAVAQYF	TGTGCCAGTAGCTTGACTAGCGGGGGGGCCGTCGCCCAGTACTTC
NA	TRBV24-1	TRBJ2-4	NA	CATTKNIQYF	TGTGCCACCACCAAAAACATTCAGTACTTC
NA	TRBV6-6	TRBJ1-2	TRBD1	CASSYRDREPIYGYTF	TGTGCCAGCAGTTACCGGGACAGGGAACCAATCTATGGCTACACCTTC
NA	TRBV27	TRBJ2-2	NA	CASSLWGQRATGELFF	TGTGCCAGCAGTTTATGGGGACAGCGGGCCACCGGGGAGCTGTTTTTT
NA	TRBV4-3	TRBJ2-5	NA	CASSQDVLAGSGTQYF	TGCGCCAGCAGCCAAGATGTGTTAGCAGGTTCCGGGACCCAGTACTTC
many	TRBV7-2	TRBJ2-1	TRBD2	CASSLVVAGGPYNEQFF	TGTGCCAGCAGCTTAGTAGTAGCGGGGGGCCCTTACAATGAGCAGTTCTTC
many	TRBV7-9	TRBJ1-1	NA	CASSPLGAGSSLTEAFF	TGTGCCAGCAGCCCCCTGGGGGCAGGGTCATCGTTGACTGAAGCTTTCTTT